The 26 T cell receptor beta chains presented below share a single source sample, sequenced in a study of vaccination effects on CD4 cells after COVID-19. These receptors have no known antigen. Before sequencing took place, the ViraFEST assay used viral peptide pools to expand antigen-specific CD4+ T cells. Isolation of CD4+ T cells took place after approximately 10 days of culture. Testing of the vaccine recipients showed negative nucleocapsid antibodies and no prior SARS-CoV-2 infection. Only in-frame clones appear in the TCRdb table, and some are missing; sequencing was by immunoSEQ multiplex PCR. This sample yields tens of thousands of clones, of which roughly two thirds are seen a single time; approximately 22% belongs to the top ten. Material: CD4+ T cells from PBMCs cultured with SARS-CoV-2 spike peptides, obtained before COVID-19 vaccination. All receptors derive from a human donor who received a COVID-19 vaccine.

In nucleotides, the CDR3 is TGTGCCAGCTCACCGGGACTGGGATCCTACGAGCAGTACTTC. Its protein product is CASSPGLGSYEQYF. V gene TRBV18 combines with J gene TRBJ2-7; possibly TRBD2 for D (6 bases). The CDR3 consists of 14 residues. Germline lookup yields CDR1 KGHSH and CDR2 LQKENI. The V gene lost 3 bases and the J gene lost 1 base, with 10 bases spanning the gap.

This chain connects TRBV19 to TRBJ1-2; 9 nucleotides match TRBD1. V lost 4 bases, J lost 1 base, and 4 bases stayed unmatched. Germline values: CDR1 LNHDA, CDR2 SQIVND (reference sequence). This CDR3 spans 15 amino acids. The CDR3 coding sequence is TGTGCCAGTAGTACCCGGGACAGGGATAACTATGGCTACACCTTC. Translation: CASSTRDRDNYGYTF.

By proportion, this clone is hyperexpanded. The chain links TRBV14 to TRBJ2-7; D gene ambiguous. Germline CDR1 and CDR2: SGHDN and FVKESK. V lost 0 bases, J lost 0 bases, and 9 bases lay in between. The CDR3 covers 15 residues. The CDR3 sequence: CASSQDLWSSYEQYF. The CDR3 DNA reads TGTGCCAGCAGCCAAGACTTGTGGAGCTCCTACGAGCAGTACTTC.

V is TRBV5-5 and J is TRBJ2-3; D unclear. CDR3 length equals 14 residues. V dropped 3 bases and J dropped 0 bases, with 8 bases sitting between them. Looked up from germline, CDR1 is SGHKS and CDR2 is YYEKEE (reference sequence). The DNA of the CDR3 is TGTGCCAGCAGCTCAGGAACTAGCACAGATACGCAGTATTTT. Translation: CASSSGTSTDTQYF.

The rearrangement uses TRBV9 and TRBJ2-5, with D possibly being TRBD1 (5 bases). Germline V gene data show CDR1 as SGDLS and CDR2 as YYNGEE. V was trimmed by 0 bases and J by 5 bases, leaving 14 bases between them. This CDR3 spans 15 amino acids. The CDR3 coding sequence is TGTGCCAGCAGCGTAGATCGAGGAGCAGGGGAGACCCAGTACTTC. Amino acids: CASSVDRGAGETQYF.

CDR3 sequence reads: CASSRDYSSGANVLTF. CDR3 nucleotide sequence: TGTGCCAGCAGTAGGGACTACAGCTCTGGGGCCAACGTCCTGACTTTC. The chain carries TRBV2 and TRBJ2-6, with 7 bases that match TRBD2. The CDR3 spans 16 residues. Germline CDR1 and CDR2: SNHLY and FYNNEI. The ends lost 5 bases at V and 0 bases at J; junction bases unmatched: 4.

This clone was picked up a small number of times. The genes are TRBV5-1 and TRBJ2-7, with TRBD1 matching over 9 bases. The V segment lost 2 bases and the J segment 4 bases; nucleotides outside the gene matches: 4. CDR1 SGHRS and CDR2 YFSETQ come from the germline V gene. The CDR3 length is 14 residues. CDR3 in amino acids: CASSLQGAMYEQYF. DNA of the CDR3: TGCGCCAGCAGCTTACAGGGGGCGATGTACGAGCAGTACTTC.

The sample holds a few counts of this clone. The genes are TRBV5-1 and TRBJ1-5; 7 bases agree with TRBD1. The CDR3 consists of 15 residues. Germline V CDR1 and CDR2: SGHRS, YFSETQ. The ends lost 1 base at V and 8 bases at J; junction bases unmatched: 9. The chain's CDR3 is CASSLLGTDGEPQHF. In DNA, the CDR3 is TGCGCCAGCAGCTTGCTCGGGACAGATGGCGAGCCCCAGCATTTT.

The V and J genes are TRBV6-2 or TRBV6-3 and TRBJ2-5; TRBD1 agrees at 7 bases. Trimming took 4 bases from V and 0 from J; bases not matched to a gene: 14. This CDR3 comprises 18 residues. Germline CDR1 MNHEY, CDR2 SVGEGT. The CDR3, as DNA: TGTGCCAGCAGTTCGGCCCGACAGGGCCTCCTCTACCAAGAGACCCAGTACTTC. It specifies CASSSARQGLLYQETQYF.

V and J are TRBV19 and TRBJ2-5; no firm D call. From germline, CDR1 is LNHDA and CDR2 SQIVND (reference sequence). V dropped 6 bases and J dropped 8 bases, with 16 bases sitting between them. The CDR3 extends over 13 amino acids. The CDR3 loop is CASSSTISSTQYF. Here the CDR3 DNA reads TGTGCCAGTAGCTCAACCATTAGCAGCACCCAGTACTTC.

This sequence joins TRBV9 and TRBJ1-3; the D is unclear. This CDR3 contains 15 residues. From germline, CDR1 is SGDLS and CDR2 YYNGEE. Trimming pared 4 bases from V and 0 bases from J, leaving 11 bases between. The CDR3 protein is CASSSDVSSGNTIYF. DNA of the CDR3: TGTGCCAGCAGCAGCGACGTGAGCTCTGGAAACACCATATATTTT.

This chain links TRBV4-1 with TRBJ2-5; no firm D call. Between the trimmed V and J ends, which lost 4 bases and 0 bases, there was a span of 9 bases. This CDR3 is built from 14 residues. CDR1 MGHRA and CDR2 YSYEKL come from the germline V gene. The CDR3 loop is CASSPGTYQETQYF. The CDR3 DNA is TGCGCCAGCAGCCCCGGCACGTACCAAGAGACCCAGTACTTC.

V usage is TRBV5-4 and J usage is TRBJ1-4; unclear D gene. CDR3 length equals 13 residues. V was pared by 4 bases and J by 9 bases, with 13 bases between. Germline-derived CDR1 and CDR2 are SGHNT and YYREEE (reference sequence). The CDR3, as DNA: TGTGCCAGCAGCATAGACCGAGGCCAAAAACTGTTTTTT. Translation gives CASSIDRGQKLFF.

The V call is TRBV5-1, the J call TRBJ2-1; unclear D gene. The CDR3 has 11 amino acids. Germline lookup yields CDR1 SGHRS and CDR2 YFSETQ. The V end was cut by 4 bases, the J end by 5 bases, with 4 bases between. The CDR3 reads CASSNDNEQFF. The CDR3 DNA sequence: TGCGCCAGCAGCAACGACAATGAGCAGTTCTTC.

This chain links TRBV30 with TRBJ2-5, with 10 bases that match TRBD2. V lost 1 base, J lost 4 bases, and 0 bases stayed unmatched. Germline-derived CDR1 and CDR2 are GTSNPN and SVGIG (reference sequence). This CDR3 comprises 13 residues. CDR3 nucleotide sequence: TGTGCCTGGAGTGGACTAGCGGGAGAGACCCAGTACTTC. This translates into CAWSGLAGETQYF.

V gene TRBV10-3 combines with J gene TRBJ1-4, with a possible D match to TRBD1 (6 bases). The V end was cut by 11 bases, the J end by 7 bases, with 17 bases between. There are 13 residues in the CDR3. CDR1 and CDR2 from the germline V gene are ENHRY and SYGVKD. The CDR3: CAHAGGRTEKLFF. The CDR3, as DNA: TGTGCCCATGCGGGGGGGCGCACTGAAAAACTGTTTTTT.

This chain joins TRBV30 and TRBJ2-2; D assignment may be TRBD1 or TRBD2 (5 bases each). The CDR3 extends over 17 amino acids. Trimming left V 2 bases short and J 2 bases short, with 18 bases between. CDR1 is GTSNPN, CDR2 SVGIG, per germline (reference sequence). The CDR3 region has the DNA TGTGCCTGGAGTAGTGTGGGACGGATTTTAAACACCGGGGAGCTGTTTTTT. Encoded protein: CAWSSVGRILNTGELFF. Combining the CDR3 with reference TRBV30 and TRBJ2-2 gives the whole variable domain SQTIHQWPATLVQPVGSPLSLECTVEGTSNPNLYWYRQAAGRGLQLLFYSVGIGQISSEVPQNLSASRPQDRQFILSSKKLLLSDSGFYLCAWSSVGRILNTGELFFGEGSRLTVL.

The rearrangement links TRBV28 to TRBJ1-5; TRBD1 is a possible D gene (6 bases). Germline CDR1 reads MDHEN; CDR2 reads SYDVKM. This CDR3 is built from 15 residues. Trimming removed 3 bases from V and 7 bases from J, with 16 bases in between. CDR3 amino acids: CASSFGTPPLQPQHF. CDR3 nucleotide sequence: TGTGCCAGCAGTTTCGGGACACCCCCGCTGCAGCCCCAGCATTTT.

This chain uses TRBV28 with TRBJ2-7; D unresolved. Germline V gene sequence: CDR1 MDHEN, CDR2 SYDVKM. V lost 5 bases to trimming and J lost 4 bases, with 9 bases between them. This CDR3 contains 12 residues. CDR3 DNA sequence: TGTGCCAGCAGTGCCTTGGGTTACGAGCAGTACTTC. Encoded protein: CASSALGYEQYF.

CDR3 sequence (DNA): TGTGCCAGCTCAAGATTGTGGAATGAGCAGTTCTTC. Translated: CASSRLWNEQFF. The chain couples TRBV18 to TRBJ2-1; D remains ambiguous. V shed 5 bases and J shed 7 bases, with 9 bases lying between them. Germline CDR1 KGHSH, CDR2 LQKENI. The CDR3 loop spans 12 amino acids.

In its sample, this clone was seen a few times. The rearrangement links TRBV6-6 to TRBJ1-3; TRBD1 might be the D (6 bases). V gave up 4 bases and J gave up 4 bases, with 17 bases separating them. Germline CDR1 and CDR2: MNHNY and SVGAGI (reference sequence). This CDR3 has 16 amino acids. CDR3 residues: CASSSPPGQRGNTIYF. CDR3 nucleotides: TGTGCCAGCAGTTCTCCCCCGGGACAAAGGGGAAACACCATATATTTT.

This clone came up a few times. V is TRBV9 and J is TRBJ2-1; 8 nucleotides align to TRBD2. Trimming took 0 bases from V and 4 from J; bases not matched to a gene: 12. The CDR3 extends over 18 amino acids. CDR1 and CDR2 from the germline V gene are SGDLS and YYNGEE. CDR3 coding DNA: TGTGCCAGCAGCGTAGCTGTCCCAGGACTAGCAGGTTACAATGAGCAGTTCTTC. Protein sequence: CASSVAVPGLAGYNEQFF.

This sequence joins TRBV12-3 or TRBV12-4 and TRBJ1-6, with TRBD1 matching over 7 bases. V gave up 7 bases and J gave up 7 bases; unmatched junction bases: 4. The CDR3 length is 13 residues. This CDR3 reads CASKQGSNSPLHF. The CDR3 nucleotides read TGTGCCAGCAAACAGGGGTCAAATTCACCCCTCCACTTT.

The chain couples TRBV5-1 to TRBJ1-2, with 9 bases that match TRBD1. V lost 2 bases and J lost 5; bases outside the gene matches: 7. Germline CDR1 is SGHRS and CDR2 is YFSETQ. The CDR3 has 15 residues. The CDR3 bases are TGCGCCAGCAGCTTAAACTGGGGGACAGGGTATGGCTACACCTTC. Amino acids: CASSLNWGTGYGYTF. Filled out from reference TRBV5-1 and TRBJ1-2, the complete variable domain reads KAGVTQTPRYLIKTRGQQVTLSCSPISGHRSVSWYQQTPGQGLQFLFEYFSETQRNKGNFPGRFSGRQFSNSRSEMNVSTLELGDSALYLCASSLNWGTGYGYTFGSGTRLTVV.

The chain is built from TRBV6-1 and TRBJ1-1; D is unclear. Germline values: CDR1 MNHNS, CDR2 SASEGT. The CDR3 runs to 14 residues. Trimming stripped 2 bases from V and 4 bases from J, with 11 bases between. DNA of the CDR3: TGTGCCAGCAGTGAATCTGCGTGGAGCACTGAAGCTTTCTTT. Amino acids: CASSESAWSTEAFF.

The CDR3 DNA reads TGTGCCAGCAGCTTAGTAGGAGGGACAGGGCACGAGCAGTACTTC. It encodes CASSLVGGTGHEQYF. The chain joins TRBV11-2 to TRBJ2-7, with 9 bases identical to TRBD1. Germline assignment: CDR1 SGHAT and CDR2 FQNNGV. The CDR3 extends over 15 amino acids. J gave up 5 bases and V 1 base, and 6 bases lay outside the gene matches.